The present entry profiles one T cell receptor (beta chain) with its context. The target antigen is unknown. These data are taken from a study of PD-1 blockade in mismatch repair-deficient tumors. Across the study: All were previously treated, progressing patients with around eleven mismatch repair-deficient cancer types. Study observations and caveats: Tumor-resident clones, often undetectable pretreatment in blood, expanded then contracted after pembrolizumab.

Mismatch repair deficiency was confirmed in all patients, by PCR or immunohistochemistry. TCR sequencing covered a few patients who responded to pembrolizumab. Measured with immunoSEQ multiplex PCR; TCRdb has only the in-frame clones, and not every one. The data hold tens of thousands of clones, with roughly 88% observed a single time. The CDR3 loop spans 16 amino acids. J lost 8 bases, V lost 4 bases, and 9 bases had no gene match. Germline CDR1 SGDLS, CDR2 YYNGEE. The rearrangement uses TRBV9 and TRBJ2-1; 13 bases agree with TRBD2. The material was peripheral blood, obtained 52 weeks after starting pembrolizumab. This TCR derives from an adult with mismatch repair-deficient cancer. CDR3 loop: CASSIRLAGGMDEQFF. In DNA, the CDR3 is TGTGCCAGCAGCATTCGACTAGCGGGAGGTATGGATGAGCAGTTCTTC. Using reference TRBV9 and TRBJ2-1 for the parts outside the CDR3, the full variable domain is DSGVTQTPKHLITATGQRVTLRCSPRSGDLSVYWYQQSLDQGLQFLIQYYNGEERAKGNILERFSAQQFPDLHSELNLSSLELGDSALYFCASSIRLAGGMDEQFFGPGTRLTVL.